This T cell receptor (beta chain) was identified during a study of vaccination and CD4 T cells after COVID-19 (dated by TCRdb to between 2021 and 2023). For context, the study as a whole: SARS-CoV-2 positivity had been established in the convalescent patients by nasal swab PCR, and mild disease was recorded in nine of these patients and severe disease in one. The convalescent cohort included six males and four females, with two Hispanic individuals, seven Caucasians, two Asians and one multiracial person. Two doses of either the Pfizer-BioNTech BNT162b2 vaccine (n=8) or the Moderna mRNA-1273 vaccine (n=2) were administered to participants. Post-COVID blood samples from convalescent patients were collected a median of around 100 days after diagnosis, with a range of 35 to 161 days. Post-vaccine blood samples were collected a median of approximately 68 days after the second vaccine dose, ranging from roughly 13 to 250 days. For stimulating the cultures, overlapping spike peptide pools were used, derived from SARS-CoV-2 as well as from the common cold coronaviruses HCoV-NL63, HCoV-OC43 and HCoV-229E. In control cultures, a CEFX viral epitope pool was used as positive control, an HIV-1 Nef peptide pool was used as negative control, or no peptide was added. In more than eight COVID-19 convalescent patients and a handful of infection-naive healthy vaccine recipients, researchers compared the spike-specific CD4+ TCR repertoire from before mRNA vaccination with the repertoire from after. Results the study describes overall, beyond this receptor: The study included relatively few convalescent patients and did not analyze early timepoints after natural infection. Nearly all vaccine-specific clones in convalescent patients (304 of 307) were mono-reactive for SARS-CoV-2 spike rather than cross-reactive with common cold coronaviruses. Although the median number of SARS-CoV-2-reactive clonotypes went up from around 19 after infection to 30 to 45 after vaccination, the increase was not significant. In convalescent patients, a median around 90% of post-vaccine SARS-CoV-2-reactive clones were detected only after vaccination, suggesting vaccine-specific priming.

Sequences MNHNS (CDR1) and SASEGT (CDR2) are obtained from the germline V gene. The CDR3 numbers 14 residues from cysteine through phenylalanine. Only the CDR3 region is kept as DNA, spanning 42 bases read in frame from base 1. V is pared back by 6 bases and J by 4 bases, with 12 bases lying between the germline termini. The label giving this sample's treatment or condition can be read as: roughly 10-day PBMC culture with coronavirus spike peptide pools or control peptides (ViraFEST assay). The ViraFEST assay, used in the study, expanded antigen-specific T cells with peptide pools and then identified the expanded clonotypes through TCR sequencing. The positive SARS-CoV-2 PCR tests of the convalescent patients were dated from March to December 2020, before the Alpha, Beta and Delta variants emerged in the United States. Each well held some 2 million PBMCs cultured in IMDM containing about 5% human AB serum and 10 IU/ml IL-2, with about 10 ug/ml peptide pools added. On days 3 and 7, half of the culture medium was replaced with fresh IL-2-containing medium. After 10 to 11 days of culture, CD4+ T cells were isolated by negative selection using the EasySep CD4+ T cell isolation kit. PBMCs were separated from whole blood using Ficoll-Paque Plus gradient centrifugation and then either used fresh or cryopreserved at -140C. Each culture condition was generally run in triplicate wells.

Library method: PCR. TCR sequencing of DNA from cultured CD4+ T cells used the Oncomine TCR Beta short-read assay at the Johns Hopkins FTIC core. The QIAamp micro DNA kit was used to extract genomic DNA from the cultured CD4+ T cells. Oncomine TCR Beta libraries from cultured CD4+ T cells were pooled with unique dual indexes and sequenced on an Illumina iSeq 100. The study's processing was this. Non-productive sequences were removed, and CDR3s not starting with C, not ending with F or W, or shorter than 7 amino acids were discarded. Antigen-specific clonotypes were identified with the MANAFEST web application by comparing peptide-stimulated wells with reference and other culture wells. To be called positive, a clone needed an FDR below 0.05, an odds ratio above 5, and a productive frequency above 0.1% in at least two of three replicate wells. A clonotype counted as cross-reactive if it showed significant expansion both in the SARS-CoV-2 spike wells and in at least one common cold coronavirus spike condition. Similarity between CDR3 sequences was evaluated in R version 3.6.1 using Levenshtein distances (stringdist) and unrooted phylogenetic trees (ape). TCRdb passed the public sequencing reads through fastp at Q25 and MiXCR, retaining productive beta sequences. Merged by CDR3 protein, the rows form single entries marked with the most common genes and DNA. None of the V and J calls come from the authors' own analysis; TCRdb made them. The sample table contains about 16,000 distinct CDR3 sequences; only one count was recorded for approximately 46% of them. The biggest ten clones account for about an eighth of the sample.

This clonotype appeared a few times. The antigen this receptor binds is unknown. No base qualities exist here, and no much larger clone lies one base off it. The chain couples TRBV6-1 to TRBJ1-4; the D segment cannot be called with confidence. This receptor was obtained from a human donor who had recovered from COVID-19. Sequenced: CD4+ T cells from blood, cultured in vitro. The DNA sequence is TGTGCCAGCAGAGCGTGGAGAAATAATGAAAAACTGTTTTTT. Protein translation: CASRAWRNNEKLFF.